This T cell receptor (beta chain) was found in a study of early T cells in non-severe SARS-CoV-2 infection (dated by TCRdb to the early 2020s). Regarding the research as a whole: TCR sequencing used bulk RNA from unsorted whole blood, so alpha and beta chains could not be paired.

This was a case-control study nested in a cohort of healthcare workers in London, UK, who had nasopharyngeal swab PCR tests and blood samples taken every week. Healthcare workers were recruited between 23 and 31 March 2020, during the week of the UK lockdown, and were followed weekly for up to roughly 15 weeks. Library construction relied on 5' RACE. The sequencer was a NextSeq 500. Unique molecular identifiers were attached to individual cDNA molecules in the TCR library protocol so that sequencing error and PCR bias could be corrected. Sequencing covered both TCR alpha and beta chains, and within each sample the abundances of alpha and beta sequences were tightly co-correlated. As for the original processing: Decombinator V4 was used to annotate the V gene, J gene and CDR3 of the TCR sequences. Expanded TCRs were defined as changing significantly between any two time points under a Poisson model with p below 0.0001. TCR abundances were normalised to the total number of TCRs sequenced per sample and were expressed as counts per million. MAIT TCRs were defined by TRAV1-2 paired with TRAJ12, TRAJ20 or TRAJ33, and iNKT TCRs by TRAV10 paired with TRAJ18. A search of VDJdb, accessed on 1 November 2021, was run for TCRs annotated to CMV, EBV and SARS-CoV-2, with TCRs annotated for multiple antigens excluded. TCRdb applied fastp at Q25 and MiXCR to the public reads, then kept only in-frame beta chains. Each entry merges the rows of one CDR3 protein and shows their most common DNA and genes. These V and J calls are TCRdb output, not the study's own analysis. Across this sample there are 50,000 to 70,000 distinct CDR3 sequences, with around 8.9% seen only once. The top ten clonotypes cover under 20% of the sample.

The CDR3 goes from the cysteine to the phenylalanine over 12 residues. Left in the record is the CDR3 DNA by itself, 36 bases read in frame from the first base. The germline V gene supplies CDR1 SGHTS and CDR2 YDEGEE. V was cut back by 0 bases and J by 3 bases, leaving a gap of 4 bases between them. Points on this clonotype: Its antigen is currently not known. A much larger clone differs by one base, so this may be a read error.

The study at large found these results: Matching against VDJdb was skewed toward anti-spike CD8 responses, likely underestimated virus-specific expansions, and missed private and CD4 specificities.

Sequencing used whole blood. The clonotype originates from an adult who was a healthcare worker with PCR-confirmed SARS-CoV-2 infection or an uninfected control (not recorded which). The rearrangement combines TRBV5-8 with TRBJ2-7; the D gene cannot be resolved reliably. Here is the DNA: TGTGCCAGCAGCTTGGATAACTACGAGCAGTACTTC. Its protein reads: CASSLDNYEQYF.